In this sample, the clone carrying this T cell receptor beta chain turned up many times. The sample comes from a study of prognosis after radiotherapy for stage I lung cancer. At the level of the study: Medical inoperability was the status assigned to all non-small cell lung cancer patients.

The CDR3 runs to 13 residues. Germline lookup yields CDR1 KGHSH and CDR2 LQKENI. Trimming removed 3 bases from V and 2 bases from J, with 7 bases in between. By two-round multiplex PCR, the TCR beta CDR3 was amplified from genomic DNA. Round one of PCR was performed, and it used primers specific to each TRBV and TRBJ gene. PCR proceeded to a second round, and that round used universal primers. TCRdb reprocessed the multiplex PCR reads with MiXCR, giving one entry per CDR3 protein. The data hold about 15,000 distinct CDR3 sequences, with 25% to 35% observed a single time. The clonotype originates from a donor over 45 with non-small cell lung cancer. This chain uses TRBV18 with TRBJ2-5; D remains ambiguous. The sequences come from PBMCs, collected before or after stereotactic body radiation therapy (not recorded which). CDR3 sequence (DNA): TGTGCCAGCTCACCTCCAAGTCAAGAGACCCAGTACTTC. Protein: CASSPPSQETQYF.